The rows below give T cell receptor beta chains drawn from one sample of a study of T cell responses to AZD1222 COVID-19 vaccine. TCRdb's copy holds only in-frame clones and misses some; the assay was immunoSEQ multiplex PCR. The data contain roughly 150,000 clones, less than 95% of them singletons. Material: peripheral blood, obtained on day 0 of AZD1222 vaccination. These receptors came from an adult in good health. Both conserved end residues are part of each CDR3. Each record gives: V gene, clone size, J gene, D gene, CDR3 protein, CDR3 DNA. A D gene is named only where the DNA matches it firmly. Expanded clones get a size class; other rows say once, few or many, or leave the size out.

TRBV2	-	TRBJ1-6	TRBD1	CASSPDRSSYNSPLHF	TGTGCCAGCAGTCCGGACAGGAGCTCCTATAATTCACCCCTCCACTTT
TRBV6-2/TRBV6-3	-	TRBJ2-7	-	CASSYGRGHEQYF	TGTGCCAGCAGTTATGGCAGGGGCCACGAGCAGTACTTC
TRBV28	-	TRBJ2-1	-	CASNTLGTTRLDEQFF	TGTGCCAGCAATACCCTCGGGACAACGCGTCTGGATGAGCAGTTCTTC
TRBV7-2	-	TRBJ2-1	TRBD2	CASSPSPGTSRFF	TGTGCCAGCAGCCCCTCCCCCGGGACTAGCAGGTTCTTC
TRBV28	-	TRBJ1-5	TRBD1	CASNPGTAGETSNQPQHF	TGTGCCAGCAATCCTGGGACAGCGGGAGAAACGTCGAATCAGCCCCAGCATTTT
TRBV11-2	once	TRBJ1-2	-	CASSLSPLYGYTF	TGTGCCAGCAGCTTGTCCCCTCTGTATGGCTACACCTTC
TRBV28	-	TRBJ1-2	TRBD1	CASSWTGSVNYGYTF	TGTGCCAGCAGTTGGACAGGGTCGGTCAACTATGGCTACACCTTC
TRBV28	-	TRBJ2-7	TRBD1	CASSLAPGTGTYEQYF	TGTGCCAGCAGTTTAGCCCCCGGGACAGGGACCTACGAGCAGTACTTC
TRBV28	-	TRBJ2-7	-	CASSLAGTPSYEQYF	TGTGCCAGCAGTTTAGCCGGGACACCTTCCTACGAGCAGTACTTC
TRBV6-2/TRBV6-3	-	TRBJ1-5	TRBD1	CASSWDRVDQPQHF	TGTGCCAGCAGTTGGGACAGAGTTGATCAGCCCCAGCATTTT
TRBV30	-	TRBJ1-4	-	CAGGKVVNEKLFF	TGTGCCGGTGGCAAAGTGGTTAATGAAAAACTGTTTTTT
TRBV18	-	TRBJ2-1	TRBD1	CASSLYAGTGTNEQFF	TGTGCCAGCTCACTTTACGCCGGGACAGGGACCAATGAGCAGTTCTTC
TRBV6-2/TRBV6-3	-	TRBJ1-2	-	CASSHASAGDDYGYTF	TGTGCCAGCAGCCATGCCTCCGCAGGGGACGACTATGGCTACACCTTC
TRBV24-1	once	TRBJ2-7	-	CATSGDGSYEQYF	TGTGCCACCAGTGGGGACGGGAGCTACGAGCAGTACTTC
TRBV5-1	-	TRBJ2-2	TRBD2	CASSLDTGGGTGELFF	TGCGCCAGCAGCTTGGATACTGGCGGGGGCACCGGGGAGCTGTTTTTT
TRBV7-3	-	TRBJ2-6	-	CASSLGGISGANVLTF	TGTGCCAGCAGCTTGGGGGGAATCTCTGGGGCCAACGTCCTGACTTTC
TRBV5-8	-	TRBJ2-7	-	CASSFGGRGEQYF	TGTGCCAGCAGCTTCGGGGGCCGGGGGGAGCAGTACTTC
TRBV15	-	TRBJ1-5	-	CATSAGARQPQHF	TGTGCCACCAGCGCAGGGGCTAGGCAGCCCCAGCATTTT
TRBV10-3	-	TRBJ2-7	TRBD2	CAINGLAGGGEQYF	TGTGCCATCAACGGACTAGCGGGAGGGGGGGAGCAGTACTTC
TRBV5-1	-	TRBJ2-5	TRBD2	CASSFSGPKETQYF	TGCGCCAGCAGCTTTAGCGGGCCCAAAGAGACCCAGTACTTC
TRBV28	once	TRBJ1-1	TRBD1	CASSRTSGTGRFYSEAFF	TGTGCCAGCAGTCGAACCTCCGGGACAGGGCGATTCTACAGTGAAGCTTTCTTT
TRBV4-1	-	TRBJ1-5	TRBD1	CASSLIQGMNQPQHF	TGCGCCAGCAGCCTTATACAGGGGATGAATCAGCCCCAGCATTTT
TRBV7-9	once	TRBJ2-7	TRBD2	CASSSGTSGTPKEQYF	TGTGCCAGCAGCTCAGGGACTAGCGGGACCCCTAAAGAGCAGTACTTC
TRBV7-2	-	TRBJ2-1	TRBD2	CASSSWTSGTYNEQFF	TGTGCCAGCAGCTCCTGGACTAGCGGGACCTACAATGAGCAGTTCTTC
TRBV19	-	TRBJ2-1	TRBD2	CASSTWKLAGKGDEQFF	TGTGCCAGTAGCACATGGAAACTAGCGGGAAAGGGGGATGAGCAGTTCTTC
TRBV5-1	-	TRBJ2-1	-	CASSLAGEENRNEQFF	TGCGCCAGCAGCTTGGCAGGCGAGGAGAATCGAAATGAGCAGTTCTTC
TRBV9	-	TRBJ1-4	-	CASSPTVNEKLFF	TGTGCCAGCAGCCCGACAGTGAATGAAAAACTGTTTTTT